Presented here are 11 T cell receptor beta chains from one specimen sequenced in a study of beta chain features in type 1 diabetes. Expressed TCRB transcripts got sequenced, as all isolated RNA was reverse transcribed. Clones were sequenced by immunoSEQ multiplex PCR, and TCRdb holds only the in-frame ones, with some missing. The data contain around 180,000 clones, about 12% of them singletons. Sequenced input: central memory CD4+ T cells from blood. These receptors originate from a woman under 30 in good health.

CDR3 loop: CASGGGGLQETQYF. The CDR3 DNA reads as TGTGCCAGCGGTGGGGGGGGTCTACAAGAGACCCAGTACTTC. This chain links TRBV9 with TRBJ2-5, with 7 bases fitting TRBD2. J was trimmed by 2 bases and V by 7 bases; bases with no gene match: 8. The CDR3 runs to 14 residues. Germline V lookup: CDR1 SGDLS, CDR2 YYNGEE.

This clone appeared many times. The chain employs TRBV28 and TRBJ2-1; possible D gene TRBD2, 5 bases. The CDR3 loop spans 13 amino acids. V lost 6 bases, J lost 10 bases, and 16 bases lay in between. CDR1 and CDR2 (germline): MDHEN, SYDVKM. CDR3 DNA sequence: TGTGCCAGCAGAGACGGGAATGGGGAAGAGCAGTTCTTC. Translating it yields CASRDGNGEEQFF. The variable domain in full, completed from reference TRBV28 and TRBJ2-1, reads DVKVTQSSRYLVKRTGEKVFLECVQDMDHENMFWYRQDPGLGLRLIYFSYDVKMKEKGDIPEGYSVSREKKERFSLILESASTNQTSMYLCASRDGNGEEQFFGPGTRLTVL.

This clone occurred a few times. This chain links TRBV5-4 with TRBJ2-7, with 8 bases fitting TRBD1. The CDR3 is made up of 17 amino acids. Trimming took 4 bases from V and 1 from J; bases not matched to a gene: 13. Germline CDR1 is SGHNT and CDR2 is YYREEE (reference sequence). CDR3 sequence: CASSRKGQGISSYEQYF. The CDR3 DNA sequence: TGTGCCAGCAGCCGAAAAGGACAGGGCATCTCTTCCTACGAGCAGTACTTC.

This chain connects TRBV9 to TRBJ2-2, with 8 bases lining up with TRBD2. The germline CDR1 and CDR2 sequences are SGDLS and YYNGEE. This CDR3 contains 14 residues. Unmatched junction bases numbered 3, after V lost 5 bases and J lost 3 bases. CDR3: CASRGLADTGELFF. CDR3 DNA: TGTGCCAGCAGAGGACTAGCAGACACCGGGGAGCTGTTTTTT.

V usage is TRBV28 and J usage is TRBJ2-3; 9 nucleotides line up with TRBD2. The germline V gene has CDR1 MDHEN and CDR2 SYDVKM. This CDR3 is 16 amino acids long. The V segment lost 4 bases and the J segment 0 bases; nucleotides outside the gene matches: 5. CDR3 sequence: CASSWGLAASTDTQYF. The CDR3 DNA sequence: TGTGCCAGCAGTTGGGGACTAGCAGCCAGCACAGATACGCAGTATTTT.

The rearrangement joins TRBV18 to TRBJ2-7, with D hard to call. From germline, CDR1 is KGHSH and CDR2 LQKENI. The CDR3 is 14 amino acids. Trimming left V 0 bases short and J 4 bases short, with 10 bases between. CDR3 loop: CASSPPAAQYEQYF. DNA for the CDR3: TGTGCCAGCTCACCACCGGCAGCGCAATACGAGCAGTACTTC.

This clone appeared many times. The gene calls are TRBV25-1 and TRBJ1-2; D may be TRBD1 (6 bases). Trimming pared 4 bases from V and 12 bases from J, leaving 15 bases between. Looked up from germline, CDR1 is MGHDK and CDR2 is SYGVNS. The CDR3 spans 12 residues. In DNA form, the CDR3 reads TGTGCCAGCAGTGCACACCAGGGGTACCACACCTTC. This encodes CASSAHQGYHTF.

This chain connects TRBV7-2 to TRBJ2-6, with D hard to call. Germline V gene lookup returns CDR1 SGHTA and CDR2 FQGNSA. V was shortened by 6 bases and J by 0 bases, with 9 bases between the two germline ends. There are 15 residues in the CDR3. The CDR3 DNA reads as TGTGCCAGCAGATCTGAGAGCTCTGGGGCCAACGTCCTGACTTTC. Protein sequence: CASRSESSGANVLTF. The complete variable domain, with remaining parts taken from reference TRBV7-2 and TRBJ2-6, reads GAGVSQSPSNKVTEKGKDVELRCDPISGHTALYWYRQSLGQGLEFLIYFQGNSAPDKSGLPSDRFSAERTGGSVSTLTIQRTQQEDSAVYLCASRSESSGANVLTFGAGSRLTVL.

The chain links TRBV2 to TRBJ1-1; 7 bases line up with TRBD1. Germline CDR1 is SNHLY and CDR2 is FYNNEI. The trim removed 6 bases at V and 1 base at J, leaving 8 bases unmatched. The length of the CDR3 is 15 residues. The CDR3, as DNA: TGTGCCAGCAGCCAATTCGGGACAGCGAACACTGAAGCTTTCTTT. It codes for CASSQFGTANTEAFF.

This clone showed up just a few times. J is TRBJ1-2 and V is TRBV4-1; 8 nucleotides align to TRBD1. Trimming at V came to 1 base and at J to 0 bases, leaving 4 bases not matched to a gene. Germline V gives CDR1 MGHRA, CDR2 YSYEKL. CDR3 size: 16 residues. In DNA, the CDR3 is TGCGCCAGCAGCCAAGTACCAGGGGGCTCTAACTATGGCTACACCTTC. Protein: CASSQVPGGSNYGYTF.

This clone was recorded many times. The chain recombines TRBV6-6 with TRBJ2-1, with TRBD2 identical over 14 bases. The CDR3 has 15 residues. Looked up from germline, CDR1 is MNHNY and CDR2 is SVGAGI (reference sequence). V shed 4 bases, J shed 9 bases, and the junction held 5 bases outside the gene matches. This chain's CDR3 is CASSSSGLAGVEQFF. The DNA of the CDR3 is TGTGCCAGCAGTTCCTCGGGACTAGCGGGAGTTGAGCAGTTCTTC.